The entry below describes one T cell receptor (beta chain). Sequencing used immunoSEQ multiplex PCR; TCRdb keeps in-frame clones, though not all of them. Here the sample spans about 40,000 clones, over 75% being singletons. This record belongs to a study of T cell changes during pregnancy in multiple sclerosis. Germline values: CDR1 SGHTA, CDR2 FQGNSA. CDR3 length: 14 residues. The V gene lost 4 bases and the J gene lost 12 bases, with 19 bases spanning the gap. The specimen was CD8+ T cells from peripheral blood mononuclear cells, collected before pregnancy. The clonotype was recovered from a female donor with multiple sclerosis, enrolled in a pregnancy study. This rearrangement joins TRBV7-2 to TRBJ1-5; weak D call: TRBD1 (5 bases). The CDR3 region has the DNA TGTGCCAGCAGCTCACCCGACAGCGTTGGGCTCCAGCATTTT. Translation: CASSSPDSVGLQHF.